These 10 T cell receptor beta chains were sequenced from one sample in a study of blood T cells in healthy people across ages. For the second PCR, which ran for 7 to 11 cycles, a sample-barcoded 5' primer and a J-beta primer mix were used. TCRdb reanalysed the 5' RACE reads using MiXCR and keeps one entry per CDR3 protein. The repertoire holds 650,000 to 1,000,000 distinct CDR3 sequences, with approximately 35% as singletons. Sequencing was carried out using blood. The receptors were gathered from a man aged 18 to 35 in good health.

This clonotype was recorded at least ten times. This rearrangement joins TRBV7-2 to TRBJ2-5; 7 positions match TRBD2. This CDR3 has 16 residues. Germline CDR1 and CDR2: SGHTA and FQGNSA. The V gene end was trimmed by 5 bases and the J gene end by 5 bases; junction bases not matched to a gene: 14. The CDR3 DNA reads as TGTGCCAGCAGCCCCGGACTAGATGAGGGGTTGGAGACCCAGTACTTC. Amino acids: CASSPGLDEGLETQYF.

This chain joins TRBV5-1 and TRBJ1-1; 8 nucleotides match TRBD1. Germline V gene lookup returns CDR1 SGHRS and CDR2 YFSETQ. The ends lost 4 bases at V and 1 base at J; junction bases unmatched: 6. The CDR3 covers 15 residues. CDR3 coding DNA: TGCGCCAGCAGCCTCCACAGGGGGACGAACACTGAAGCTTTCTTT. It is translated as CASSLHRGTNTEAFF. Combining the CDR3 with reference TRBV5-1 and TRBJ1-1 gives the whole variable domain KAGVTQTPRYLIKTRGQQVTLSCSPISGHRSVSWYQQTPGQGLQFLFEYFSETQRNKGNFPGRFSGRQFSNSRSEMNVSTLELGDSALYLCASSLHRGTNTEAFFGQGTRLTVV.

About this clonotype itself: One base away lies a much larger clone, so this may be a sequencing read error. The CDR3 bases are TGCAGCGTTGACCTAGCGGGGAGTGTCTCCTACAATGAGCAGTTCTTC. Its translation is CSVDLAGSVSYNEQFF. The rearrangement uses TRBV29-1 and TRBJ2-1; TRBD2 matches 9 bases. The germline gives CDR1 SQVTM, CDR2 ANQGSEA. The CDR3 length is 16 residues. The V and J ends lost 3 bases and 0 bases, in that order; junction bases with no gene match: 6.

In regard to this clonotype: A much larger clone is a single base away; this may be a read error. The chain combines TRBV20-1 with TRBJ2-1, with D uncertain. The V gene's germline CDR1 is DFQATT and CDR2 SNEGSKA (reference sequence). Trimming pared 1 base from V and 13 bases from J, leaving 20 bases between. The CDR3 is made up of 14 amino acids. The CDR3 loop reads CSARVWGWGETQFF. The CDR3 DNA sequence: TGCAGTGCTAGAGTATGGGGATGGGGTGAGACCCAGTTCTTC.

This chain connects TRBV19 to TRBJ2-7, with 9 bases that match TRBD2. CDR3 length: 14 amino acids. Germline loops: CDR1 LNHDA, CDR2 SQIVND (reference sequence). The trim removed 4 bases at V and 3 bases at J, leaving 4 bases unmatched. The CDR3 DNA follows: TGTGCCAGTAGTACCGGGACTAGCTACTACGAGCAGTACTTC. Translating it yields CASSTGTSYYEQYF.

The chain has TRBV7-2 and TRBJ2-5; D ambiguous. This CDR3 is 14 amino acids long. The V end lost 2 bases, the J end lost 1 base, and 8 bases lay between the germline ends. Per the germline V gene, CDR1 is SGHTA and CDR2 is FQGNSA. DNA for the CDR3: TGTGCCAGCAGCTTAAACAGCCCCCAAGAGACCCAGTACTTC. As protein: CASSLNSPQETQYF.

About this clonotype: A much more abundant neighbour one base away suggests this may be a read error. This chain connects TRBV10-3 to TRBJ2-1, with D possibly matching TRBD2 (5 bases). The CDR3 covers 13 residues. Germline V gives CDR1 ENHRY, CDR2 SYGVKD. CDR3 sequence reads: CATSESQKLDEFF. The CDR3, as DNA: TGTGCCACCAGTGAGTCCCAAAAACTAGACGAGTTCTTC.

As concerns this clonotype: A much more abundant neighbour one base away suggests this may be a read error. This rearrangement joins TRBV27 to TRBJ2-1; D is unresolved. The CDR3 length is 13 residues. Germline assignment: CDR1 MNHEY and CDR2 SMNVEV (reference sequence). Here the CDR3 reads CAGREDFYNEQFF. The CDR3 nucleotides are TGTGCCGGCAGAGAAGACTTTTACAATGAGCAGTTCTTC.

This clonotype was seen a handful of times. The chain joins TRBV7-9 to TRBJ2-7; no clear D gene. The germline gives CDR1 SEHNR, CDR2 FQNEAQ (reference sequence). The CDR3 is 13 residues long. The V end was cut by 1 base, the J end by 6 bases, with 10 bases between. Here the CDR3 reads CASSLDQSLEQYF. The CDR3 DNA follows: TGTGCCAGCAGCTTAGACCAAAGCCTCGAGCAGTACTTC.

Only a few counts were recorded for this clonotype. The V and J genes are TRBV5-1 and TRBJ2-1; no reliable D call. This CDR3 comprises 12 residues. CDR1 is SGHRS, CDR2 YFSETQ, per germline. Trimming cost V 7 bases and J 5 bases, with 10 bases left between them. The CDR3 loop is CASGQINNEQFF. CDR3 nucleotides: TGCGCCAGCGGCCAGATAAACAATGAGCAGTTCTTC. Supplemented by reference TRBV5-1 and TRBJ2-1, the full variable domain reads KAGVTQTPRYLIKTRGQQVTLSCSPISGHRSVSWYQQTPGQGLQFLFEYFSETQRNKGNFPGRFSGRQFSNSRSEMNVSTLELGDSALYLCASGQINNEQFFGPGTRLTVL.